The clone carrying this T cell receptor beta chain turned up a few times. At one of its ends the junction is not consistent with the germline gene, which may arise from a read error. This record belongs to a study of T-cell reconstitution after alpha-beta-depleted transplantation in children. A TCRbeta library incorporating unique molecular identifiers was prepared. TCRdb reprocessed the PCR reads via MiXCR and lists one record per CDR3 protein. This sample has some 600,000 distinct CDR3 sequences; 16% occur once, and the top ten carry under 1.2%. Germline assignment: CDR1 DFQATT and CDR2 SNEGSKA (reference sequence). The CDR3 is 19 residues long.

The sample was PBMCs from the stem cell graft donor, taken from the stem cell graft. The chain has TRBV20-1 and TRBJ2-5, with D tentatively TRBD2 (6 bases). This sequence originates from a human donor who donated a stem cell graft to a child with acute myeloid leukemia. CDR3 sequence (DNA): TGCTGTGCTAGAGATGCCACACCGGAAGCGTCGCCGGGAGAAGAGACCCAGTACTTC. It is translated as CCARDATPEASPGEETQYF.